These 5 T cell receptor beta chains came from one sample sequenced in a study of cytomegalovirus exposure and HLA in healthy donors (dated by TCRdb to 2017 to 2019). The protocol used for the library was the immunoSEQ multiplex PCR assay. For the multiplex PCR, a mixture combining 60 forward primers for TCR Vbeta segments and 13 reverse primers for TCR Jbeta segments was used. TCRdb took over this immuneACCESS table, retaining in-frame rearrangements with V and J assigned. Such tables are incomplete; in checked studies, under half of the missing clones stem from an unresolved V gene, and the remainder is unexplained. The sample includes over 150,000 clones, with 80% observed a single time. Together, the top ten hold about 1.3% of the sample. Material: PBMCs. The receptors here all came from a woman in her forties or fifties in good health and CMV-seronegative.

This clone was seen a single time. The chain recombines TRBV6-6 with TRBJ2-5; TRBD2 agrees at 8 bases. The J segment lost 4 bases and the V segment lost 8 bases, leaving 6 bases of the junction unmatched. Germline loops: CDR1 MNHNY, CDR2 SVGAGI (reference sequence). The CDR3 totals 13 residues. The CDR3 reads CASRRGGGETQYF. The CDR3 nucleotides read TGTGCCAGCCGACGGGGGGGAGGAGAGACCCAGTACTTC.

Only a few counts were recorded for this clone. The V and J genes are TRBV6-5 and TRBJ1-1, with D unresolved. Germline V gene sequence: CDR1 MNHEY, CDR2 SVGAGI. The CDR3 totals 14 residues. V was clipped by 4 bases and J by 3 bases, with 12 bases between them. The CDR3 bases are TGTGCCAGCAGTTCTCGTGGAGAGGACACTGAAGCTTTCTTT. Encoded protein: CASSSRGEDTEAFF.

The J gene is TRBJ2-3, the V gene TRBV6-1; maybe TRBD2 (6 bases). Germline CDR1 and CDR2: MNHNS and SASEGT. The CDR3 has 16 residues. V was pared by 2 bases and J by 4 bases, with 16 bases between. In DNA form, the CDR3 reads TGTGCCAGCAGTGAATGGAGCGGGCCGAGAGCAGATACGCAGTATTTT. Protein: CASSEWSGPRADTQYF.

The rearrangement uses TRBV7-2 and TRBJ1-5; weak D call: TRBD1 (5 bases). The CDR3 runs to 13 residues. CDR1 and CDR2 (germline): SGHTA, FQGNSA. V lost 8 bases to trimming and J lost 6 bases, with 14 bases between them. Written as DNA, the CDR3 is TGTGCCAGCGGTAGGGGATCCCCTCAGCCCCAGCATTTT. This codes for CASGRGSPQPQHF.

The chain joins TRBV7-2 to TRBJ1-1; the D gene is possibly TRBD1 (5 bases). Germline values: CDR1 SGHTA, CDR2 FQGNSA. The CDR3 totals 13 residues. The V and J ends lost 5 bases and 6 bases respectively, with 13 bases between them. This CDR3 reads CASSLLGGAEAFF. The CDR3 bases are TGTGCCAGCAGCCTTTTGGGAGGGGCTGAAGCTTTCTTT.